What follows is one TCR beta chain and its context. The antigen is unknown. This sample also contains other DNA sequences that code for the same CDR3. V dropped 6 bases and J dropped 1 base, with 12 bases sitting between them. The CDR3 spans 14 residues. Germline lookup yields CDR1 MGHDK and CDR2 SYGVNS. The source of the sample is a study of cytomegalovirus exposure and HLA in healthy donors. PCR involved 60 Vbeta and 13 Jbeta primers. Libraries were prepared by immunoSEQ multiplex PCR; TCRdb keeps only in-frame clonotypes and omits some of them. The data hold 98,000 or so clones, with about 74% observed a single time. Whole-study results and caveats: As a later analysis showed, several of the most significant clusters appeared to be linked to common viral pathogens.

This chain links TRBV25-1 with TRBJ1-1; D may be TRBD1 (5 bases). Sequenced sample: PBMCs. The TCR was taken from a man aged 60 to 75 in good health and CMV-seropositive. The CDR3 is CASRRGGRNTEAFF. CDR3 bases: TGTGCCAGCAGGAGGGGAGGAAGGAACACTGAAGCTTTCTTT.